This entry lists 20 T cell receptor beta chains sequenced from one sample in a study of T cells after yellow fever vaccination. TCRdb used MiXCR to reprocess the 5' RACE reads, holding one entry per CDR3 protein. This table holds 200,000 to 250,000 distinct CDR3 sequences, 3% to 4% found once. The sample here was CD4+ T cells sorted from PBMCs, taken 10 days after the yellow fever booster vaccination. These receptors came from a young man who received the YFV17D yellow fever vaccine.

Many counts were recorded for this clonotype. This rearrangement joins TRBV4-1 to TRBJ2-7; no clear D. This CDR3 has 15 amino acids. The V end lost 3 bases, the J end lost 5 bases, and 17 bases lay between the germline ends. Germline lookup yields CDR1 MGHRA and CDR2 YSYEKL. Here the CDR3 reads CASSQGRPERNEQYF. Here the CDR3 DNA reads TGCGCCAGCAGCCAGGGCAGGCCCGAGAGAAACGAGCAGTACTTC.

This clonotype was detected ten times or more. The gene calls are TRBV6-2 or TRBV6-3 and TRBJ1-2; no clear D. CDR1 and CDR2 from the germline V gene are MNHEY and SVGEGT. Trimming cost V 5 bases and J 3 bases, with 7 bases left between them. The CDR3 runs 12 residues. The CDR3 nucleotides read TGTGCCAGCAGTGGTGGCGACTATGGCTACACCTTC. This sequence encodes CASSGGDYGYTF.

This clonotype was recorded at least ten times. The rearrangement uses TRBV18 and TRBJ2-3; 10 bases fit TRBD2. Germline V gives CDR1 KGHSH, CDR2 LQKENI. This CDR3 spans 16 amino acids. The V segment lost 1 base and the J segment 4 bases; nucleotides outside the gene matches: 5. This CDR3 reads CASSPQRGGQADTQYF. CDR3 sequence (DNA): TGTGCCAGCTCACCACAGCGGGGGGGCCAGGCAGATACGCAGTATTTT.

This clonotype has a handful of counts. The J gene is TRBJ2-5, the V gene TRBV20-1; TRBD2 is a possible D gene (6 bases). Trimming stripped 1 base from V and 5 bases from J, with 14 bases between. The germline V gene encodes CDR1 DFQATT and CDR2 SNEGSKA (reference sequence). CDR3 length equals 14 residues. The CDR3 region has the DNA TGCAGTGCTAGAGCCCAACTAGCTTCGGAGACCCAGTACTTC. Amino acid sequence: CSARAQLASETQYF.

In its sample, this clonotype was seen a few times. This chain uses TRBV5-6 with TRBJ2-5, with 14 bases lining up with TRBD2. V trimming: 4 bases; J trimming: 4 bases; junction bases outside the gene matches: 6. CDR1 is SGHDT and CDR2 is YYEEEE in the germline V gene. There are 16 residues in the CDR3. The CDR3 region is CASSLTSGGAGETQYF. The CDR3 coding sequence is TGTGCCAGCAGCCTGACTAGCGGGGGGGCTGGAGAGACCCAGTACTTC.

V and J are TRBV5-1 and TRBJ1-1; D unclear. V was shortened by 5 bases and J by 1 base, with 18 bases between the two germline ends. CDR3 size: 16 residues. CDR1 is SGHRS and CDR2 is YFSETQ in the germline V gene. Written as DNA, the CDR3 is TGCGCCAGCAGTTTTACCTCCGGGCCCGAGAACACTGAAGCTTTCTTT. Protein product: CASSFTSGPENTEAFF.

This clonotype came up many times. This chain joins TRBV5-6 and TRBJ2-1; D unclear. Germline V lookup: CDR1 SGHDT, CDR2 YYEEEE. The V and J ends lost 6 bases and 4 bases respectively, with 5 bases between them. The CDR3 loop spans 11 amino acids. The CDR3 sequence is CASNTYNEQFF. The DNA for the CDR3 is TGTGCCAGCAATACGTACAATGAGCAGTTCTTC.

This clonotype was seen a handful of times. This sequence joins TRBV6-6 and TRBJ1-6, with D tentatively TRBD1 (6 bases). The V gene's germline CDR1 is MNHNY and CDR2 SVGAGI (reference sequence). The CDR3 consists of 15 residues. V gave up 0 bases and J gave up 7 bases, with 10 bases separating them. The CDR3 sequence: CASSYSPGVNSPLHF. For the CDR3, the DNA is TGTGCCAGCAGTTACTCCCCAGGGGTCAATTCACCCCTCCACTTT.

This chain joins TRBV7-9 and TRBJ2-2, with D unclear. V was trimmed by 4 bases and J by 6 bases, leaving 12 bases between them. The CDR3 runs to 14 residues. Germline V gene lookup returns CDR1 SEHNR and CDR2 FQNEAQ (reference sequence). The CDR3 protein is CASSSISPAGELFF. As DNA, the CDR3 is TGTGCCAGCAGCTCGATAAGCCCTGCCGGGGAGCTGTTTTTT.

The sample holds a few counts of this clonotype. The chain has TRBV2 and TRBJ2-7; TRBD2 matches at 11 bases. V was clipped by 7 bases and J by 0 bases; unmatched bases: 5. The CDR3 is 15 amino acids. CDR1 is SNHLY and CDR2 is FYNNEI in the germline V gene. The CDR3 DNA sequence: TGTGCCAGCACCCTTACTAGCGGGGGCTCCTACGAGCAGTACTTC. It encodes CASTLTSGGSYEQYF.

This clonotype was seen a handful of times. The V call is TRBV7-2, the J call TRBJ2-5; 10 nucleotides line up with TRBD2. This CDR3 region has 15 residues. With 5 bases clipped from V and 2 bases from J, the junction kept 5 bases outside the gene matches. Germline V lookup: CDR1 SGHTA, CDR2 FQGNSA. The CDR3 here is CASSPTSGRQETQYF. The CDR3 region has the DNA TGTGCCAGCAGCCCGACTAGCGGGCGGCAAGAGACCCAGTACTTC.

This clonotype was seen repeatedly, ten times or more. The chain employs TRBV6-6 and TRBJ2-3; 9 positions match TRBD1. CDR1 and CDR2 from the germline V gene are MNHNY and SVGAGI (reference sequence). V trimming: 5 bases; J trimming: 0 bases; junction bases outside the gene matches: 6. The CDR3 has 16 residues. CDR3 sequence (DNA): TGTGCCAGCAGTCGCGCCGGGACAGGGAGCACAGATACGCAGTATTTT. This encodes CASSRAGTGSTDTQYF.

V gene TRBV15 combines with J gene TRBJ2-1, with 7 bases that match TRBD2. The CDR3 covers 13 residues. The J segment lost 15 bases and the V segment lost 1 base, leaving 9 bases of the junction unmatched. CDR1 is LNHNV and CDR2 is YYDKDF in the germline V gene (reference sequence). CDR3 sequence reads: CATSRGPGEGMFF. For the CDR3, the DNA is TGTGCCACCAGCAGAGGGCCGGGGGAGGGGATGTTCTTC.

This clonotype has at least ten counts. The CDR3, as DNA: TGTGCCAGCAGGGGACAATCAGGCAGCACAGATACGCAGTATTTT. It is translated as CASRGQSGSTDTQYF. V usage is TRBV28 and J usage is TRBJ2-3; D is perhaps TRBD1 (6 bases). The V gene lost 6 bases and the J gene lost 0 bases, with 13 bases spanning the gap. This CDR3 region has 15 residues. Germline V gene sequence: CDR1 MDHEN, CDR2 SYDVKM.

There are a few counts of this clonotype. The CDR3 region has the DNA TGTGCCAGCAGACCTTACAGTAGCAATCAGCCCCAGCATTTT. As protein: CASRPYSSNQPQHF. The rearrangement links TRBV12-3 or TRBV12-4 to TRBJ1-5; D remains unclear. Trimming cost V 6 bases and J 0 bases, with 9 bases left between them. This CDR3 region has 14 residues.

V and J are TRBV3-1 and TRBJ2-7; tentative D call: TRBD1 (6 bases). The length of the CDR3 is 14 residues. V lost 1 base, J lost 7 bases, and 14 bases lay in between. In germline, CDR1 is LGHDT, CDR2 YNNKEL (reference sequence). CDR3 coding DNA: TGTGCCAGCAGCCAAGTGGGGGCCCCAATGGAGCAGTACTTC. Protein product: CASSQVGAPMEQYF.

This clonotype has more than one count but fewer than ten. The CDR3 DNA is TGCAGTGCCCGCCGACGGTCTAGCGGGGGAGCTCCCTACAATGAGCAGTTCTTC. This sequence encodes CSARRRSSGGAPYNEQFF. The rearrangement links TRBV20-1 to TRBJ2-1, with 10 bases lining up with TRBD2. V lost 6 bases and J lost 2; bases outside the gene matches: 16. The length of the CDR3 is 18 residues. Germline lookup yields CDR1 DFQATT and CDR2 SNEGSKA (reference sequence).

This clonotype has just a few counts. The chain recombines TRBV29-1 with TRBJ2-5, with unresolved D. Germline V lookup: CDR1 SQVTM, CDR2 ANQGSEA. V shed 4 bases and J shed 0 bases, with 9 bases lying between them. The CDR3 runs to 13 residues. In DNA form, the CDR3 reads TGCAGCGTTGGAAGGGTCTACCAAGAGACCCAGTACTTC. Encoded protein: CSVGRVYQETQYF.

This clonotype occurred many times. The V and J genes are TRBV5-1 and TRBJ2-5, with 9 bases identical to TRBD1. From germline, CDR1 is SGHRS and CDR2 YFSETQ. The CDR3 covers 14 residues. J gave up 5 bases and V 4 bases, and 6 bases lay outside the gene matches. In DNA form, the CDR3 reads TGCGCCAGCAGCGCTACAGGGGGCGGGGAGACCCAGTACTTC. This sequence encodes CASSATGGGETQYF.

The gene calls are TRBV18 and TRBJ2-1; D is possibly TRBD2 (7 bases). The CDR3 is 16 amino acids. Germline V gene data show CDR1 as KGHSH and CDR2 as LQKENI. V was shortened by 0 bases and J by 5 bases, with 14 bases between the two germline ends. The CDR3 bases are TGTGCCAGCTCACCACCGTTACGGGGGGCCCACAATGAGCAGTTCTTC. Protein sequence: CASSPPLRGAHNEQFF.